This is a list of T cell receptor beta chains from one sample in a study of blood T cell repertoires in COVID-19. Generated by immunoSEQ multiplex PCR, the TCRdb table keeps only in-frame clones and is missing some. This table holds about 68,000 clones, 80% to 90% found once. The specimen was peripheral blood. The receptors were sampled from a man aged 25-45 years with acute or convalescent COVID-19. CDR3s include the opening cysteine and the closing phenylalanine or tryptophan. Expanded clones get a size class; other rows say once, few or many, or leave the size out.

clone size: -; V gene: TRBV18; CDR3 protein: CASSALGLANYEQYF
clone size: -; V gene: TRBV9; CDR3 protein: CASSSGANTEAFF
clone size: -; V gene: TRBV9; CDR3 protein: CASSVGLASSYEQYF
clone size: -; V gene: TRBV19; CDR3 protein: CASKETPNEKLFF
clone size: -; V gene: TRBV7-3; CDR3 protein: CASSFQGAGEQFF
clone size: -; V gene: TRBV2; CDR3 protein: CASSSGSNYEQYF
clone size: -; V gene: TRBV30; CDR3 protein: CAWTRSYEQYF
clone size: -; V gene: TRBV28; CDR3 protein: CASSGLAGVRANEQFF
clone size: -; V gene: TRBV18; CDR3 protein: CASSLLAGAYNEQFF
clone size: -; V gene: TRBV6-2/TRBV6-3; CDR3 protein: CASSIQEASSYEQYF
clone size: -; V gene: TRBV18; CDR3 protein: CASSPPGTTRKAFF
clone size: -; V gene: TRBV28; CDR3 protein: CASRRTGISYNSPLHF
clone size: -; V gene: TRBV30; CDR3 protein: CAWFKGVSGNTIYF
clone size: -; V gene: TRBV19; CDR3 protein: CASSSQGAINTEAFF
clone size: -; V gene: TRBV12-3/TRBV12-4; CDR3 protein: CASSKGDNTQYF
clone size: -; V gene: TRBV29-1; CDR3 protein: CSVEGLSGSTDTQYF
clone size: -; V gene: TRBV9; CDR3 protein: CASSREAGGELFF
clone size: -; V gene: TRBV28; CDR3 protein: CASSLGRYNEQFF
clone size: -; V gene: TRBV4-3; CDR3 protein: CASSQVVSWGPVPYGYTF
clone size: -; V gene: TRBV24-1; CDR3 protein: CATGGTNTGELFF
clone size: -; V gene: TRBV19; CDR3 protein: CASSRTDSNYGYTF
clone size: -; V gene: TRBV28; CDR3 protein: CASTVRGEAFF
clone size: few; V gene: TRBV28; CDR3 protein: CASSLVGLYGYTF
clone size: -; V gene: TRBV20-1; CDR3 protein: CSASQVGTTSYEQYF
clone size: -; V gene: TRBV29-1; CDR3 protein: CSVASGSSNEQFF
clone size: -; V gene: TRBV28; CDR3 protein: CASSSHSPRYEKLFF
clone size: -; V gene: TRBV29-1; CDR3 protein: CSVDGVRLAGGMAQYF
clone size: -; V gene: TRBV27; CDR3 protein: CASSHRDPKNIQYF
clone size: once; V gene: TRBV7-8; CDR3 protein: CASSFGGLMSTDTQYF
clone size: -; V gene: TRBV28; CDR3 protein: CASSYSYEAGGLYEQYF
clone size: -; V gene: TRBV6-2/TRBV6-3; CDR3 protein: CASNPPGVPYEQYF
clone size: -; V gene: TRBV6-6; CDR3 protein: CASSSSGSSYNEQFF
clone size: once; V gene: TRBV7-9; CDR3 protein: CASSFRTSGTYNEQFF
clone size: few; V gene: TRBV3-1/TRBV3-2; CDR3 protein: CASSQDLVEASGNPGADTQYF
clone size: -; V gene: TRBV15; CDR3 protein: CATSSPGQGTGYNEQFF
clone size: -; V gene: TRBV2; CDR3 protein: CASREEAVSYEQYF
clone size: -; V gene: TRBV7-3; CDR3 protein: CASSQGQGETGELFF
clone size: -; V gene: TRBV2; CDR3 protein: CARLKTGRNYGYTF